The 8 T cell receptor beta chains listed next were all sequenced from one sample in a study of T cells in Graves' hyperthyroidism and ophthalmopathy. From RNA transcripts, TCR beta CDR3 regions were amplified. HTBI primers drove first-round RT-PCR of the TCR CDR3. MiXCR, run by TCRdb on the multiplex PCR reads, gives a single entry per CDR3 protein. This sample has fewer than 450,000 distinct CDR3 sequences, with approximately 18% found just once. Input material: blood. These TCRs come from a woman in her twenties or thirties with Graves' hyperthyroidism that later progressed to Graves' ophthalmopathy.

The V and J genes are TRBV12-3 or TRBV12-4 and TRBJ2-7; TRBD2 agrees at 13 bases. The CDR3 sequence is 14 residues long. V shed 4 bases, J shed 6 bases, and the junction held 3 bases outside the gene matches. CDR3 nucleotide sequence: TGTGCCAGCAGTTGGACTAGCGGGAGTTCCGAGCAGTACTTC. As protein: CASSWTSGSSEQYF.

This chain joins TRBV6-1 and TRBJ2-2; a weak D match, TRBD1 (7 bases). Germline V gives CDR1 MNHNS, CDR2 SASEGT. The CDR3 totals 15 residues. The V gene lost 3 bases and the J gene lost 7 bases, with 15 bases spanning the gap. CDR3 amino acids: CASSDAGQLDGELFF. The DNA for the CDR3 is TGTGCCAGCAGTGACGCGGGACAGCTCGACGGGGAGCTGTTTTTT.

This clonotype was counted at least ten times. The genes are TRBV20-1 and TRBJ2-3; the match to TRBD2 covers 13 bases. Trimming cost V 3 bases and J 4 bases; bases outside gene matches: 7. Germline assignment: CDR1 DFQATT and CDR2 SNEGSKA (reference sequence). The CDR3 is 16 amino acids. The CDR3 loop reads CSARDWTSGSSDTQYF. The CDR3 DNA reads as TGCAGTGCTAGGGATTGGACTAGCGGGAGTTCAGATACGCAGTATTTT.

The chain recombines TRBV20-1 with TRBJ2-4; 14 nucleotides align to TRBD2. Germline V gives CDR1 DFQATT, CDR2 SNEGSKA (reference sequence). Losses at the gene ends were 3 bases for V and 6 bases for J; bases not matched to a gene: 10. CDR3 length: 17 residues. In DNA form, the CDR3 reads TGCAGTGCTAGCCGGGGACTAGCGGGGGTCGGGGGAAACATTCAGTACTTC. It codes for CSASRGLAGVGGNIQYF.

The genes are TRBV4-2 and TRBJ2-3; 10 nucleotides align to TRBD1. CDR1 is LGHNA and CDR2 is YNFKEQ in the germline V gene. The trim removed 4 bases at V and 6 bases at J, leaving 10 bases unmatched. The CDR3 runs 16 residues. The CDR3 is CASSRWTGGVVDTQYF. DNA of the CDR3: TGTGCCAGCAGCCGATGGACAGGGGGGGTGGTGGATACGCAGTATTTT.

CDR3 protein: CAIRGQGSDQPQHF. In DNA, the CDR3 is TGTGCCATCCGGGGTCAAGGGTCCGATCAGCCCCAGCATTTT. The genes are TRBV10-3 and TRBJ1-5, with D hard to call. Trimming cost V 8 bases and J 5 bases, with 16 bases left between them. This CDR3 has 14 amino acids. Germline-derived CDR1 and CDR2 are ENHRY and SYGVKD.

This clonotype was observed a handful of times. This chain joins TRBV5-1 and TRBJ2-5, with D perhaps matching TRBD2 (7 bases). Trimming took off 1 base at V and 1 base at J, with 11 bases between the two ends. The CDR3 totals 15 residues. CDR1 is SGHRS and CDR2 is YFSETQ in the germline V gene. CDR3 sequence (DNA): TGCGCCAGCAGCTTGTGGGCGGGGGCCCAAGAGACCCAGTACTTC. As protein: CASSLWAGAQETQYF.

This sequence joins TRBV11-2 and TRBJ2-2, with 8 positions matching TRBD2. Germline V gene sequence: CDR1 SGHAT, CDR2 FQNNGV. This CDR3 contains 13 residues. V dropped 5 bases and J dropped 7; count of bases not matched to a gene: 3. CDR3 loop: CASSRGTSGELFF. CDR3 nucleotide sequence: TGTGCCAGCAGCCGCGGGACTAGCGGGGAGCTGTTTTTT.